The rows below give T cell receptor beta chains drawn from one sample of a study of monozygotic twins with inflammatory bowel disease. After re-calling the 5' RACE reads, TCRdb lists one entry per CDR3 protein, DNA absent. The sample holds 150,000 to 200,000 distinct CDR3 sequences. Sequencing used blood. These receptors came from a human donor with ulcerative colitis or Crohn's disease, or a healthy co-twin of an affected twin (not recorded which). Each CDR3 is given with its conserved first and last residue.

TRBV7-8	TRBJ1-5	CASSQGVVEQPQHF
TRBV5-1	TRBJ1-6	CASSLARDPNSPLHF
TRBV7-9	TRBJ2-1	CASSLLGDEQFF
TRBV20-1	TRBJ2-1	CSATVSDNEQFF
TRBV4-1	TRBJ2-4	CATGAEIIAKNIQYF
TRBV18	TRBJ2-1	CASSPAPGGGNEQFF
TRBV15	TRBJ2-1	CATSRVVGGSPNEQFF
TRBV12-3/TRBV12-4	TRBJ1-2	CASRALGGSLNYGYTF
TRBV5-1	TRBJ1-1	CASSLDGGTEAFF
TRBV7-9	TRBJ1-1	CASSLDLNTEAFF
TRBV5-1	TRBJ2-7	CASSGGQGLSYEQYF
TRBV12-3/TRBV12-4	TRBJ2-1	CASSLRSTNNNEQFF
TRBV12-3/TRBV12-4	TRBJ2-1	CASSWAGTGGGYDQFF
TRBV7-9	TRBJ1-4	CASSMGRSNEKLFF